These 20 T cell receptor beta chains were sequenced from one sample in a study of shared clonotypes between healthy human individuals. Using immunoSEQ multiplex PCR, the repertoire was profiled, and TCRdb retains in-frame clones only, with some absent. The sample holds some 2,000,000 clones, 95% seen once. The specimen sequenced was naive CD4+ T cells sorted from blood. The subset here: CD45RA+ positively selected. These receptors originate from a man between 18 and 29 years old in good health.

This CDR3 reads CAWRWGAAGELFF. Written as DNA, the CDR3 is TGTGCCTGGCGATGGGGCGCGGCCGGGGAGCTGTTTTTT. V is TRBV30 and J is TRBJ2-2; TRBD1 might be the D (5 bases). The CDR3 consists of 13 residues. The ends were cut back, 5 bases at V and 6 bases at J, with 13 bases in the middle. Germline lookup yields CDR1 GTSNPN and CDR2 SVGIG (reference sequence).

The CDR3 here is CSVDRSRDRNTIYF. In DNA, the CDR3 is TGCAGCGTTGATCGATCCAGGGATAGAAACACCATATATTTT. The rearrangement joins TRBV29-1 to TRBJ1-3; maybe TRBD1 (5 bases). Per germline, CDR1 SQVTM and CDR2 ANQGSEA. Trimming removed 3 bases at V and 5 bases at J, with 14 bases between. The CDR3 runs to 14 residues.

The V and J genes are TRBV7-4 and TRBJ2-7; D remains unclear. Germline-derived CDR1 and CDR2 are SGHVT and SQSDAQ. CDR3 length: 12 amino acids. Trimming removed 3 bases at V and 9 bases at J, with 12 bases between. The CDR3 reads CASSFWATRQYF. Here the CDR3 DNA reads TGTGCCAGCAGCTTCTGGGCTACGAGGCAGTACTTC.

The chain carries TRBV4-3 and TRBJ2-2; 11 nucleotides agree with TRBD1. The V gene end was trimmed by 3 bases and the J gene end by 6 bases; junction bases not matched to a gene: 6. This CDR3 spans 16 amino acids. In germline, CDR1 is LGHNA, CDR2 YSLEER. CDR3 in amino acids: CASSHGQGAFPGELFF. The CDR3 DNA reads as TGCGCCAGCAGCCACGGACAGGGGGCGTTCCCCGGGGAGCTGTTTTTT.

J is TRBJ2-7 and V is TRBV19; the D gene is possibly TRBD1 (6 bases). Germline CDR1 LNHDA, CDR2 SQIVND (reference sequence). V was shortened by 6 bases and J by 4 bases, with 13 bases between the two germline ends. This CDR3 spans 13 amino acids. CDR3 amino acids: CASRRSGQYEQYF. CDR3 nucleotides: TGTGCCAGTAGACGATCCGGACAGTACGAGCAGTACTTC.

V and J are TRBV2 and TRBJ2-7; either TRBD1 or TRBD2 may fit D (5 bases each). This CDR3 is 15 amino acids long. Germline V CDR1 and CDR2: SNHLY, FYNNEI. The CDR3 is CASREGSGLRSEQYF. The CDR3, as DNA: TGTGCTAGCCGAGAGGGGAGTGGGCTACGGTCCGAGCAGTACTTC.

The chain employs TRBV18 and TRBJ2-5; a possible D gene is TRBD2 (5 bases). The CDR3 sequence is 13 residues long. Germline V gene lookup returns CDR1 KGHSH and CDR2 LQKENI. V lost 3 bases, J lost 10 bases, and 15 bases lay in between. The CDR3 sequence is CASSPSFDYHQYF. CDR3 coding DNA: TGTGCCAGCTCACCTTCCTTCGACTATCACCAGTACTTC.

The V call is TRBV28, the J call TRBJ2-7, with unresolved D. CDR1 is MDHEN and CDR2 is SYDVKM in the germline V gene. The length of the CDR3 is 15 residues. V was cut by 6 bases and J by 2 bases, with 17 bases left in between. The CDR3 sequence: CASSSSRGLPYEQYF. The CDR3 DNA sequence: TGTGCCAGCAGCTCCTCTCGAGGTCTTCCCTACGAGCAGTACTTC.

This clone was found once. The chain is built from TRBV2 and TRBJ2-7; weak D call: TRBD2 (5 bases). Trimming left V 10 bases short and J 1 base short, with 17 bases between. Germline CDR1 and CDR2: SNHLY and FYNNEI. This CDR3 region has 14 residues. CDR3 coding DNA: TGTGCCACCACACCAGGACGGGGTTCCTACGAGCAGTACTTC. Residues: CATTPGRGSYEQYF.

In its sample, this clone was seen once. This chain uses TRBV10-3 with TRBJ2-6, with TRBD2 matching 7 bases. The V and J ends lost 2 bases and 2 bases, in that order; junction bases with no gene match: 9. The CDR3 is 18 residues long. Per germline, CDR1 ENHRY and CDR2 SYGVKD. The CDR3 coding sequence is TGTGCCATCAGTGAGGGGAGGGGTACTTCCACTGGGGCCAACGTCCTGACTTTC. Protein sequence: CAISEGRGTSTGANVLTF.

This clone was counted once. This chain uses TRBV11-3 with TRBJ2-7, with TRBD1 matching over 10 bases. In germline, CDR1 is SGHNT, CDR2 YENEEA. J was trimmed by 7 bases and V by 6 bases; bases with no gene match: 12. There are 15 residues in the CDR3. CDR3 sequence: CASSSDRGLTPEQYF. CDR3 nucleotide sequence: TGTGCCAGCAGTAGTGACAGGGGGCTCACCCCGGAGCAGTACTTC. The full variable domain, completed using reference TRBV11-3 and TRBJ2-7, is EAGVVQSPRYKIIEKKQPVAFWCNPISGHNTLYWYLQNLGQGPELLIRYENEEAVDDSQLPKDRFSAERLKGVDSTLKIQPAELGDSAVYLCASSSDRGLTPEQYFGPGTRLTVT.

This sequence joins TRBV18 and TRBJ1-1; no firm D call. The CDR3 is 16 residues long. Germline CDR1 reads KGHSH; CDR2 reads LQKENI. The V end lost 2 bases, the J end lost 0 bases, and 13 bases lay between the germline ends. This CDR3 reads CASSPETPRMNTEAFF. The CDR3 nucleotides read TGTGCCAGCTCACCAGAGACCCCGAGGATGAACACTGAAGCTTTCTTT.

V usage is TRBV2 and J usage is TRBJ1-2; D unresolved. The CDR3 runs 13 residues. Trimming removed 6 bases at V and 3 bases at J, with 11 bases between. Germline CDR1 SNHLY, CDR2 FYNNEI. CDR3 nucleotides: TGTGCCAGCAGGGCCCCTCAGTACTATGGCTACACCTTC. This encodes CASRAPQYYGYTF.

The chain carries TRBV10-3 and TRBJ2-2; D is perhaps TRBD1 or TRBD2 (6 bases each). V shed 6 bases and J shed 3 bases, with 17 bases lying between them. The germline CDR1 and CDR2 sequences are ENHRY and SYGVKD. CDR3 length equals 16 residues. The CDR3 loop reads CAIRPNGGLYTGELFF. Written as DNA, the CDR3 is TGTGCCATCAGACCTAATGGGGGGCTGTACACCGGGGAGCTGTTTTTT.

This clone appeared once. This specimen includes other DNA sequences encoding the same CDR3. The V call is TRBV5-1, the J call TRBJ1-6; possible D gene TRBD1, 6 bases. Trimming took off 2 bases at V and 6 bases at J, with 12 bases between the two ends. The CDR3 spans 15 residues. Germline values: CDR1 SGHRS, CDR2 YFSETQ. The CDR3 region is CASSLGGVGNSPLHF. Written as DNA, the CDR3 is TGCGCCAGCAGCTTAGGGGGGGTCGGTAATTCACCCCTCCACTTT.

The chain links TRBV4-1 to TRBJ1-4; D is undetermined. V was trimmed by 4 bases and J by 0 bases, leaving 15 bases between them. The CDR3 totals 17 residues. Germline-derived CDR1 and CDR2 are MGHRA and YSYEKL. The CDR3: CASSLWGDWATNEKLFF. The DNA for the CDR3 is TGCGCCAGCAGCCTTTGGGGAGATTGGGCAACTAATGAAAAACTGTTTTTT.

This chain connects TRBV5-4 to TRBJ1-2; no clear D gene. CDR1 is SGHNT and CDR2 is YYREEE in the germline V gene (reference sequence). CDR3 length: 15 amino acids. The V end lost 0 bases, the J end lost 4 bases, and 13 bases lay between the germline ends. DNA of the CDR3: TGTGCCAGCAGCTTGGAGTATGGCAGAGGCTATGGCTACACCTTC. Its translation is CASSLEYGRGYGYTF.

The CDR3 is CASSEASGRVSSYNEQFF. In DNA, the CDR3 is TGTGCCAGCAGTGAGGCTAGCGGGAGGGTGAGCTCCTACAATGAGCAGTTCTTC. This chain uses TRBV25-1 with TRBJ2-1, with TRBD2 identical over 12 bases. The CDR3 is made up of 18 amino acids. In germline, CDR1 is MGHDK, CDR2 SYGVNS. V lost 3 bases and J lost 0; bases outside the gene matches: 6. Full variable domain (rest looked up from reference TRBV25-1 and TRBJ2-1): EADIYQTPRYLVIGTGKKITLECSQTMGHDKMYWYQQDPGMELHLIHYSYGVNSTEKGDLSSESTVSRIRTEHFPLTLESARPSHTSQYLCASSEASGRVSSYNEQFFGPGTRLTVL.

Comments on this clone: The junction shows a germline mismatch at one end, possibly a read error. Other nucleotide sequences from this sample produce the same CDR3. V usage is TRBV6-1 and J usage is TRBJ1-6, with 8 bases fitting TRBD1. The CDR3 sequence is 16 residues long. Looked up from germline, CDR1 is MNHNS and CDR2 is SASEGT. The DNA for the CDR3 is TGTGCCAGCAGCGAAGCGCCCCGGACAGGGAATTCACCCCTCCACTTT. Its translation: CASSEAPRTGNSPLHF.

As regards this clone: Other nucleotide sequences from this sample produce the same CDR3. The chain is built from TRBV28 and TRBJ1-1; D not resolved. Trimming stripped 2 bases from V and 1 base from J, with 5 bases between. There are 13 residues in the CDR3. Germline CDR1 reads MDHEN; CDR2 reads SYDVKM. The CDR3 DNA sequence: TGTGCCAGCAGTTTACCAGGGAACACTGAAGCTTTCTTT. This gives the protein CASSLPGNTEAFF.